The 18 T cell receptor beta chains presented below share a single source sample, sequenced in a study of blood T cell repertoires in COVID-19. Only in-frame clones appear in the TCRdb table, and some are missing; sequencing was by immunoSEQ multiplex PCR. This table holds about 310,000 clones, nearly 90% found once. Sequencing was performed on PBMCs or T cells enriched from blood (not recorded which). The receptors originated from a woman aged 30 to 39 who had recovered from COVID-19.

The table lists this clone with a count of one. The chain combines TRBV7-2 with TRBJ2-5; 10 nucleotides agree with TRBD1. Germline loops: CDR1 SGHTA, CDR2 FQGNSA. This CDR3 region has 17 residues. V lost 5 bases to trimming and J lost 2 bases; unmatched junction nucleotides: 11. The CDR3 protein is CASSTDRGRTGQETQYF. The CDR3 nucleotides are TGTGCCAGCAGCACCGACAGGGGGCGGACAGGACAAGAGACCCAGTACTTC.

The chain recombines TRBV6-5 with TRBJ1-2, with 9 bases aligning to TRBD1. This CDR3 region has 16 residues. The V segment lost 3 bases and the J segment 3 bases; nucleotides outside the gene matches: 8. CDR1 is MNHEY and CDR2 is SVGAGI in the germline V gene. CDR3 nucleotides: TGTGCCAGCAGTTATGGGGGGACAGGGCAATACTATGGCTACACCTTC. Translated, it gives CASSYGGTGQYYGYTF.

The chain recombines TRBV2 with TRBJ2-2; D not certain. V was cut by 10 bases and J by 2 bases, with 8 bases left in between. The length of the CDR3 is 12 residues. The germline V gene encodes CDR1 SNHLY and CDR2 FYNNEI. The CDR3 here is CATPVNTGELFF. CDR3 coding DNA: TGTGCCACCCCGGTTAACACCGGGGAGCTGTTTTTT.

The V gene is TRBV3-1 (or the pseudogene TRBV3-2), the J gene TRBJ2-2; 8 positions agree with TRBD1. CDR1 and CDR2 from the germline V gene are LGHDT and YNNKEL (reference sequence). The CDR3 is 15 residues long. Trimming at V came to 4 bases and at J to 0 bases, leaving 1 base not matched to a gene. As DNA, the CDR3 is TGTGCCAGCAGCCGGACAGGGACGAACACCGGGGAGCTGTTTTTT. Protein product: CASSRTGTNTGELFF.

This clone was seen only once. The rearrangement uses TRBV9 and TRBJ1-6, with D perhaps TRBD1 (5 bases). Germline V gene data show CDR1 as SGDLS and CDR2 as YYNGEE. This CDR3 spans 16 amino acids. Trimming took off 1 base at V and 10 bases at J, with 18 bases between the two ends. DNA of the CDR3: TGTGCCAGCAGCGTATCCCCAGGGCAATCCGGCTCACCCCTCCACTTT. Protein: CASSVSPGQSGSPLHF.

This sequence joins TRBV6-5 and TRBJ2-1, with 9 positions matching TRBD1. The ends lost 6 bases at V and 6 bases at J; junction bases unmatched: 3. Germline-derived CDR1 and CDR2 are MNHEY and SVGAGI. The CDR3 runs to 13 residues. CDR3 residues: CASRGQGGNEQFF. CDR3 nucleotides: TGTGCCAGCAGGGGACAGGGTGGCAATGAGCAGTTCTTC.

This chain connects TRBV11-2 to TRBJ2-1; TRBD1 might be the D (6 bases). The CDR3 consists of 15 residues. Trimming left V 5 bases short and J 7 bases short, with 18 bases between. Germline CDR1 SGHAT, CDR2 FQNNGV. The CDR3 DNA reads as TGTGCCAGCAGCAGAGGAGGTATAGGGGGTAATGAGCAGTTCTTC. Its protein product is CASSRGGIGGNEQFF.

The gene calls are TRBV7-2 and TRBJ1-2, with TRBD1 as a possible D gene (5 bases). Trimming left V 5 bases short and J 3 bases short, with 16 bases between. CDR1 is SGHTA and CDR2 is FQGNSA in the germline V gene. The CDR3 totals 15 residues. This chain's CDR3 is CASSVSGGGDYGYTF. CDR3 DNA sequence: TGTGCCAGCAGCGTCTCCGGGGGTGGAGACTATGGCTACACCTTC.

The rearrangement uses TRBV30 and TRBJ1-1; TRBD1 agrees at 9 bases. CDR1 is GTSNPN, CDR2 SVGIG, per germline (reference sequence). V shed 2 bases and J 0 bases; nucleotides not matched to a gene: 4. The CDR3 sequence is 15 residues long. CDR3 region: CAWSIGTGLNTEAFF. Written as DNA, the CDR3 is TGTGCCTGGAGTATAGGGACAGGGCTGAACACTGAAGCTTTCTTT.

The chain combines TRBV18 with TRBJ2-5, with D possibly matching TRBD2 (7 bases). V was trimmed by 4 bases and J by 1 base, leaving 10 bases between them. In germline, CDR1 is KGHSH, CDR2 LQKENI. The CDR3 has 14 residues. This CDR3 is CASSQGGGQETQYF. For the CDR3, the DNA is TGTGCCAGCTCACAGGGAGGGGGCCAAGAGACCCAGTACTTC.

The chain joins TRBV7-2 to TRBJ2-5, with 9 positions matching TRBD1. CDR1 and CDR2 from the germline V gene are SGHTA and FQGNSA. This CDR3 region has 15 residues. V gave up 5 bases and J gave up 5 bases; unmatched junction bases: 9. CDR3 bases: TGTGCCAGCAGCAAGGGACAGGGAGGTTATGAGACCCAGTACTTC. It specifies CASSKGQGGYETQYF. Full variable domain (rest looked up from reference TRBV7-2 and TRBJ2-5): GAGVSQSPSNKVTEKGKDVELRCDPISGHTALYWYRQSLGQGLEFLIYFQGNSAPDKSGLPSDRFSAERTGGSVSTLTIQRTQQEDSAVYLCASSKGQGGYETQYFGPGTRLLVL.

The chain combines TRBV6-5 with TRBJ2-1; 9 nucleotides line up with TRBD2. V lost 5 bases to trimming and J lost 9 bases; unmatched junction nucleotides: 5. CDR1 is MNHEY and CDR2 is SVGAGI in the germline V gene. CDR3 length: 13 residues. This CDR3 reads CASSLSGRGEQFF. CDR3 in DNA: TGTGCCAGCAGTCTTAGCGGGAGAGGTGAGCAGTTCTTC.

The chain employs TRBV6-5 and TRBJ2-2; tentatively, D is TRBD1 (6 bases). The CDR3 consists of 13 residues. Trimming removed 7 bases at V and 4 bases at J, with 10 bases between. Per germline, CDR1 MNHEY and CDR2 SVGAGI. The CDR3 region is CASKGHSTGELFF. The CDR3 DNA reads TGTGCCAGCAAGGGACACTCCACCGGGGAGCTGTTTTTT.

The rearrangement links TRBV4-2 to TRBJ2-3; the D is unclear. This CDR3 spans 17 amino acids. Germline assignment: CDR1 LGHNA and CDR2 YNFKEQ. V lost 4 bases to trimming and J lost 4 bases, with 21 bases between them. The CDR3 spells CASSPHIGSPEADTQYF. As DNA, the CDR3 is TGTGCCAGCAGCCCCCACATAGGATCACCCGAGGCAGATACGCAGTATTTT.

This chain links TRBV12-3 or TRBV12-4 with TRBJ1-1, with D possibly matching TRBD1 (5 bases). The CDR3 is made up of 13 amino acids. V shed 3 bases and J shed 6 bases, with 11 bases lying between them. CDR3 residues: CASSFFQGAEAFF. DNA for the CDR3: TGTGCCAGCAGTTTCTTCCAGGGTGCTGAAGCTTTCTTT.

This clone occurred once. The chain is built from TRBV19 and TRBJ2-1; 9 nucleotides agree with TRBD2. The J segment lost 0 bases and the V segment lost 5 bases, leaving 2 bases of the junction unmatched. CDR3 length: 15 amino acids. Germline lookup yields CDR1 LNHDA and CDR2 SQIVND (reference sequence). Here the CDR3 reads CASSYSGSSYNEQFF. CDR3 DNA: TGTGCCAGTAGTTATAGCGGGAGCTCCTACAATGAGCAGTTCTTC.

The V and J genes are TRBV28 and TRBJ2-7, with a tentative D call TRBD2 (5 bases). This CDR3 is built from 12 residues. Between the trimmed V and J ends, which lost 6 bases and 4 bases, there was a span of 10 bases. Germline V gene sequence: CDR1 MDHEN, CDR2 SYDVKM. CDR3 region: CASRGEGYEQYF. The CDR3 nucleotides are TGTGCCAGCAGGGGCGAGGGTTACGAGCAGTACTTC.

This chain connects TRBV4-3 to TRBJ2-1, with TRBD2 matching 8 bases. The CDR3 is 19 amino acids. Germline assignment: CDR1 LGHNA and CDR2 YSLEER. The V segment lost 3 bases and the J segment 4 bases; nucleotides outside the gene matches: 17. CDR3 protein: CASSQMGLGTSVMYNEQFF. The CDR3 coding sequence is TGCGCCAGCAGCCAGATGGGGCTCGGGACTAGTGTTATGTACAATGAGCAGTTCTTC.